What follows are 27 T cell receptor beta chains derived from one specimen sequenced in a study of regulatory T cells in long-lasting Graves disease. Researchers made TCR beta libraries by using iRepertoire HTBI primers and running Arm-PCR on CDR3 regions. TCRdb itself ran the multiplex PCR reads through MiXCR, one entry per CDR3 protein. The sample lists 300,000 to 400,000 distinct CDR3 sequences, about a sixth occurring once. Time point here: newly diagnosed GD, antithyroid drugs for less than 3 months. PBMC RNA served as the TCR library source. This sample also appeared in a second study, on T cells in Graves' hyperthyroidism and ophthalmopathy.

Sequenced here: peripheral blood mononuclear cells (PBMCs), sampled at new diagnosis, from a patient treated with antithyroid drugs. Receptors originate from a man aged 35 to 55 with Graves disease.

The J gene is TRBJ2-1, the V gene TRBV2; 8 nucleotides agree with TRBD1. The J segment lost 0 bases and the V segment lost 6 bases, leaving 4 bases of the junction unmatched. Per the germline V gene, CDR1 is SNHLY and CDR2 is FYNNEI. CDR3 length equals 15 residues. CDR3 residues: CASRAGGTSYNEQFF. The CDR3 DNA follows: TGTGCCAGCAGGGCAGGGGGCACCTCCTACAATGAGCAGTTCTTC.

Only a few counts were recorded for this clonotype. The J gene is TRBJ2-7, the V gene TRBV9, with D perhaps matching TRBD2 (5 bases). The germline gives CDR1 SGDLS, CDR2 YYNGEE. The CDR3 contains 16 residues. Trimming pared 4 bases from V and 2 bases from J, leaving 19 bases between. This CDR3 reads CASSPRERRSAYEQYF. The CDR3 DNA follows: TGTGCCAGCAGCCCTAGGGAGCGTCGCAGCGCCTACGAGCAGTACTTC.

This clonotype was counted at least ten times. CDR3 DNA sequence: TGTGCCAGCAGCTTAATAGCGGGGGATGAGCAGTTCTTC. Amino acids: CASSLIAGDEQFF. The rearrangement uses TRBV7-2 and TRBJ2-1; the match to TRBD2 covers 9 bases. With 2 bases clipped from V and 8 bases from J, the junction kept 1 base outside the gene matches. Germline V gives CDR1 SGHTA, CDR2 FQGNSA. CDR3 length equals 13 residues.

The chain combines TRBV19 with TRBJ1-5, with D hard to call. Germline assignment: CDR1 LNHDA and CDR2 SQIVND (reference sequence). V lost 6 bases and J 8 bases, leaving 20 bases between the germline ends. The CDR3 is 15 residues long. This chain's CDR3 is CASSLGVSPPKPQHF. CDR3 DNA sequence: TGTGCCAGTAGCCTTGGGGTATCCCCGCCCAAGCCCCAGCATTTT.

The sample holds many counts of this clonotype. V usage is TRBV28 and J usage is TRBJ1-3; D is perhaps TRBD1 (6 bases). Germline V gives CDR1 MDHEN, CDR2 SYDVKM. Between the trimmed V and J ends, which lost 6 bases and 4 bases, there was a span of 13 bases. This CDR3 has 14 residues. The CDR3 protein is CASSHGTLGNTIYF. The DNA of the CDR3 is TGTGCCAGCAGCCACGGGACATTGGGAAACACCATATATTTT.

The chain uses TRBV28 and TRBJ2-3; 13 bases align to TRBD2. The CDR3 is 17 residues long. The junction had 9 bases not matched to a gene; V was cut back by 3 bases and J by 6 bases. In germline, CDR1 is MDHEN, CDR2 SYDVKM. For the CDR3, the DNA is TGTGCCAGCAGTTTCTCCCGGACTAGCGGGGGTGGTGATACGCAGTATTTT. This gives the protein CASSFSRTSGGGDTQYF.

This clonotype was counted at least ten times. The V gene is TRBV28, the J gene TRBJ2-4; 10 bases line up with TRBD1. Trimming at V came to 5 bases and at J to 7 bases, leaving 11 bases not matched to a gene. Germline V gene lookup returns CDR1 MDHEN and CDR2 SYDVKM. This CDR3 comprises 16 residues. The CDR3 protein is CASSPQWGQGFNIQYF. The CDR3 DNA reads TGTGCCAGCAGTCCTCAGTGGGGACAGGGGTTTAACATTCAGTACTTC.

The table lists this clonotype with many counts. This chain uses TRBV12-3 or TRBV12-4 with TRBJ2-1, with a possible D match to TRBD2 (5 bases). With 2 bases removed from V and 8 bases from J, the gap between germline ends came to 7 bases. This CDR3 contains 12 residues. CDR3: CASSLRDDEQFF. The DNA for the CDR3 is TGTGCCAGCAGTTTACGGGATGATGAGCAGTTCTTC.

This clonotype was seen a few times. The J gene is TRBJ1-1, the V gene TRBV20-1; D might be TRBD1 (5 bases). The V end lost 3 bases, the J end lost 6 bases, and 14 bases lay between the germline ends. Germline values: CDR1 DFQATT, CDR2 SNEGSKA (reference sequence). This CDR3 spans 13 amino acids. The DNA of the CDR3 is TGCAGTGCTAGCCCAGGGTCGCTACCTGAAGCTTTCTTT. As protein: CSASPGSLPEAFF.

The rearrangement links TRBV2 to TRBJ1-6; D unresolved. The CDR3 contains 13 residues. Per germline, CDR1 SNHLY and CDR2 FYNNEI. V was cut by 1 base and J by 7 bases, with 5 bases left in between. The CDR3 sequence is CASSEVGNSPLHF. CDR3 DNA sequence: TGTGCCAGCAGTGAAGTGGGGAATTCACCCCTCCACTTT.

The V call is TRBV7-2, the J call TRBJ1-5; weak D call: TRBD1 (5 bases). Trimming removed 0 bases from V and 4 bases from J, with 7 bases in between. This CDR3 contains 14 residues. Per the germline V gene, CDR1 is SGHTA and CDR2 is FQGNSA. The CDR3 DNA follows: TGTGCCAGCAGCTTAGCCTCAGGGAATCAGCCCCAGCATTTT. The encoded protein is CASSLASGNQPQHF.

This clonotype was counted ten times or more. The chain joins TRBV5-4 to TRBJ2-7, with D tentatively TRBD1 (6 bases). Trimming took 0 bases from V and 4 from J, leaving 17 bases between them. Germline V lookup: CDR1 SGHNT, CDR2 YYREEE (reference sequence). This CDR3 has 16 amino acids. The CDR3 reads CASSLAGRGREYEQYF. The CDR3 coding sequence is TGTGCCAGCAGCTTGGCGGGCAGGGGCAGGGAGTACGAGCAGTACTTC.

This clonotype was found many times. The V call is TRBV28, the J call TRBJ2-6; 9 bases fit TRBD2. The CDR3 length is 19 residues. CDR1 MDHEN and CDR2 SYDVKM come from the germline V gene. The ends lost 5 bases at V and 1 base at J; junction bases unmatched: 12. The CDR3 coding sequence is TGTGCCAGCAGTCTCCCACTGGGCGGGGGGGAGTCTGGGGCCAACGTCCTGACTTTC. Protein product: CASSLPLGGGESGANVLTF.

This clonotype was found a few times. This could be a read error, since a much larger clone is one nucleotide away. The V and J genes are TRBV11-2 and TRBJ2-7, with no clear D. CDR3 length: 12 amino acids. Germline V gives CDR1 SGHAT, CDR2 FQNNGV. V gave up 3 bases and J gave up 7 bases, with 10 bases separating them. CDR3 sequence (DNA): TGTGCCAGCAGCTTTTCCGAGAGGGAGCAGTACTTC. Translated: CASSFSEREQYF.

This clonotype was found a few times. Being one base from a much bigger clone, this may be a read error. The rearrangement links TRBV5-1 to TRBJ2-1; D is possibly TRBD1 or TRBD2 (7 bases each). Germline V gives CDR1 SGHRS, CDR2 YFSETQ. V was cut by 0 bases and J by 9 bases, with 19 bases left in between. The CDR3 is 16 amino acids. Here the CDR3 reads CASSLVSGAGDSEQFF. The DNA for the CDR3 is TGCGCCAGCAGCTTGGTGTCGGGGGCGGGGGACAGTGAGCAGTTCTTC.

The rearrangement uses TRBV2 and TRBJ2-5; 9 bases agree with TRBD2. Per germline, CDR1 SNHLY and CDR2 FYNNEI. Trimming took 4 bases from V and 2 from J; bases not matched to a gene: 11. The CDR3 consists of 17 residues. CDR3 region: CASSARGGEILQETQYF. In DNA, the CDR3 is TGTGCCAGCAGTGCGCGGGGGGGGGAAATTTTACAAGAGACCCAGTACTTC.

This clonotype was counted between two and nine times. This chain uses TRBV29-1 with TRBJ2-5; TRBD2 is a possible D gene (5 bases). Germline CDR1 reads SQVTM; CDR2 reads ANQGSEA. The CDR3 is 11 residues long. With 6 bases removed from V and 6 bases from J, the gap between germline ends came to 11 bases. The CDR3 DNA reads TGCAGCGTCAAAGGAGGCAAGACCCAGTACTTC. The encoded protein is CSVKGGKTQYF.

This clonotype appeared many times. This chain joins TRBV2 and TRBJ2-7; a weak D match, TRBD2 (5 bases). The CDR3 covers 15 residues. Germline CDR1 SNHLY, CDR2 FYNNEI. Deletions cut 2 bases from V and 5 bases from J, with 16 bases between. CDR3 protein: CASSELRAGLDEQYF. The CDR3 nucleotides are TGTGCCAGCAGTGAATTGCGGGCGGGTCTGGACGAGCAGTACTTC.

This clonotype came up many times. The DNA of the CDR3 is TGTGCCATCAGTGAGTCGTGGAACCAAGAGACCCAGTACTTC. It translates to CAISESWNQETQYF. J is TRBJ2-5 and V is TRBV10-3; D is unresolved. V lost 0 bases, J lost 0 bases, and 5 bases lay in between. Germline CDR1 reads ENHRY; CDR2 reads SYGVKD. The CDR3 is made up of 14 amino acids.

This clonotype was counted ten times or more. The chain has TRBV5-1 and TRBJ1-1; D may be TRBD1 (6 bases). The length of the CDR3 is 15 residues. Trimming took 0 bases from V and 7 from J, leaving 16 bases between them. Germline lookup yields CDR1 SGHRS and CDR2 YFSETQ. The chain's CDR3 is CASSLGLQGLGEAFF. The DNA of the CDR3 is TGCGCCAGCAGCTTGGGTCTACAGGGTCTTGGTGAAGCTTTCTTT.

This clonotype was seen many times. This sequence joins TRBV18 and TRBJ1-2; D is uncertain. The CDR3 is made up of 14 amino acids. Germline CDR1 reads KGHSH; CDR2 reads LQKENI. V lost 6 bases, J lost 0 bases, and 11 bases lay in between. The DNA of the CDR3 is TGTGCCAGCTCCCCCCCGGCGGCTAACTATGGCTACACCTTC. As protein: CASSPPAANYGYTF.

In this sample, this clonotype turned up many times. This chain links TRBV20-1 with TRBJ2-5; D tentatively reads TRBD1 or TRBD2 (5 bases each). The germline V and J ends were trimmed by 6 bases and 3 bases, with 14 bases remaining between them. Germline V gene sequence: CDR1 DFQATT, CDR2 SNEGSKA (reference sequence). The CDR3 length is 13 residues. The CDR3 region has the DNA TGCAGTGCATGGGGACGCCGTGAAGAGACCCAGTACTTC. It is translated as CSAWGRREETQYF.

This clonotype was seen a few times. The chain is built from TRBV2 and TRBJ1-6; TRBD1 is a possible D gene (5 bases). V lost 8 bases to trimming and J lost 4 bases, with 15 bases between them. Germline assignment: CDR1 SNHLY and CDR2 FYNNEI. CDR3 length: 15 residues. The CDR3 spells CASGLGGDYNSPLHF. The CDR3, as DNA: TGTGCCAGCGGGTTAGGAGGGGATTATAATTCACCCCTCCACTTT.

This clonotype has a count of ten or more. This chain uses TRBV28 with TRBJ2-6; 7 bases are shared with TRBD1. Germline values: CDR1 MDHEN, CDR2 SYDVKM. The V and J ends lost 3 bases and 0 bases, in that order; junction bases with no gene match: 5. The CDR3 has 17 residues. CDR3 DNA: TGTGCCAGCAGTTTTAGACAGGGCCTCTCTGGGGCCAACGTCCTGACTTTC. Its protein product is CASSFRQGLSGANVLTF.

The rearrangement uses TRBV5-6 and TRBJ2-3, with 7 bases matching TRBD2. The junction had 12 bases not matched to a gene; V was cut back by 4 bases and J by 7 bases. Looked up from germline, CDR1 is SGHDT and CDR2 is YYEEEE. The length of the CDR3 is 15 residues. The CDR3 protein is CASSGVGGGSNTQYF. For the CDR3, the DNA is TGTGCCAGCAGCGGGGTGGGGGGGGGTTCAAATACGCAGTATTTT.

A few counts support this clonotype. The chain carries TRBV19 and TRBJ2-3; the match to TRBD1 covers 8 bases. V dropped 4 bases and J dropped 4; count of bases not matched to a gene: 7. This CDR3 has 15 residues. Per germline, CDR1 LNHDA and CDR2 SQIVND (reference sequence). The CDR3 protein is CASSTSTGVADTQYF. DNA of the CDR3: TGTGCCAGTAGTACCTCGACAGGGGTGGCAGATACGCAGTATTTT.

This clonotype was recorded many times. The J gene is TRBJ2-3, the V gene TRBV5-6, with D uncertain. The CDR3 runs to 11 residues. Germline V gene data show CDR1 as SGHDT and CDR2 as YYEEEE. V lost 3 bases and J 10 bases, leaving 9 bases between the germline ends. DNA of the CDR3: TGTGCCAGCAGCTCCAACCAGGCGCAGTATTTT. Amino acid sequence: CASSSNQAQYF. The full variable domain, rest sourced from reference TRBV5-6 and TRBJ2-3, is DAGVTQSPTHLIKTRGQQVTLRCSPKSGHDTVSWYQQALGQGPQFIFQYYEEEERQRGNFPDRFSGHQFPNYSSELNVNALLLGDSALYLCASSSNQAQYFGPGTRLTVL.